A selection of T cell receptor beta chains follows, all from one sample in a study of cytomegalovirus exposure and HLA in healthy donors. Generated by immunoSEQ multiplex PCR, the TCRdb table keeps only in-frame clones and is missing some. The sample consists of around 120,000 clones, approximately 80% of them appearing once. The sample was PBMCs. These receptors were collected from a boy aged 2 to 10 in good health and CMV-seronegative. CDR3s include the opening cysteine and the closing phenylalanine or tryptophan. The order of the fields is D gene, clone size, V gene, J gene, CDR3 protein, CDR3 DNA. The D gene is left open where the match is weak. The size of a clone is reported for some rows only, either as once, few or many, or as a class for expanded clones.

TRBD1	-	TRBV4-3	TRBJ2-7	CASSLGQGSEQYF	TGCGCCAGCAGCCTGGGACAGGGTAGCGAGCAGTACTTC
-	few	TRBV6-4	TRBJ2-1	CASSDSEASSYNEQFF	TGTGCCAGCAGTGACTCGGAGGCCAGCTCCTACAATGAGCAGTTCTTC
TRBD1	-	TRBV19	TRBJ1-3	CASAPTWDRLRNTIYF	TGTGCCAGTGCACCTACCTGGGACAGACTAAGGAACACCATATATTTT
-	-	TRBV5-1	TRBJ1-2	CASSPVQRGYGYTF	TGCGCCAGCAGCCCGGTCCAACGGGGCTATGGCTACACCTTC
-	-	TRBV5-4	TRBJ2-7	CASSRGAGINSYEQYF	TGTGCCAGCAGCCGAGGGGCGGGGATAAACTCCTACGAGCAGTACTTC
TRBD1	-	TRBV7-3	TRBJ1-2	CASSSTGAGGYTF	TGTGCCAGCAGCTCGACAGGGGCCGGGGGCTACACCTTC
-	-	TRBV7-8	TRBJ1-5	CASSLMRMSNQPQHF	TGTGCCAGCAGCTTAATGAGAATGAGCAATCAGCCCCAGCATTTT
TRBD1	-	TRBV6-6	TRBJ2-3	CASLEDRGPDTQYF	TGTGCCAGCTTGGAAGACAGGGGACCAGATACGCAGTATTTT
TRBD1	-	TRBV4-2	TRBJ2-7	CASSRSRGGQGMLEQYF	TGTGCCAGCAGCCGCTCACGAGGTGGACAGGGAATGCTCGAGCAGTACTTC
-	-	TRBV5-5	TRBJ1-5	CASSSEGRNQPQHF	TGTGCCAGCAGCAGCGAGGGTCGCAATCAGCCCCAGCATTTT
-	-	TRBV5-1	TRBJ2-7	CASSVTEPYEQYF	TGCGCCAGCAGCGTGACGGAGCCCTACGAGCAGTACTTC
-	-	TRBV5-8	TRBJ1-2	CASSPGGNGYTF	TGTGCCAGCAGCCCCGGGGGGAATGGCTACACCTTC
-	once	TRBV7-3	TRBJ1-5	CASIRGGQPQHF	TGTGCCAGCATTCGCGGGGGTCAGCCCCAGCATTTT
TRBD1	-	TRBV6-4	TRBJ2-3	CASSEGQGADTQYF	TGTGCCAGCAGTGAGGGACAGGGGGCAGATACGCAGTATTTT
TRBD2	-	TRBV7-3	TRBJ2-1	CASSGGEDYNEQFF	TGTGCCAGCAGCGGGGGGGAGGACTACAATGAGCAGTTCTTC
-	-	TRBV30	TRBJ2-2	CAWSVMGGPANTGELFF	TGTGCCTGGAGTGTAATGGGGGGGCCTGCGAACACCGGGGAGCTGTTTTTT
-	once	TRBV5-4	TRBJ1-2	CASSLATGKGYGYTF	TGTGCCAGCAGCTTGGCCACAGGGAAGGGCTATGGCTACACCTTC
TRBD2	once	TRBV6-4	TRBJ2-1	CASSDLTSGSPEQFF	TGTGCCAGCAGTGACTTGACTAGCGGGAGTCCTGAGCAGTTCTTC
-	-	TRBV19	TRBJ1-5	CASTPLGRPDQPQHF	TGTGCCAGTACCCCTCTCGGTCGTCCGGATCAGCCCCAGCATTTT
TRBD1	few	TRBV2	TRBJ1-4	CASSPGQNEKLFF	TGTGCCAGCAGTCCGGGACAGAATGAAAAACTGTTTTTT
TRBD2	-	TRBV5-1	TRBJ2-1	CASSKGLAGTYNEQFF	TGCGCCAGCAGCAAGGGACTAGCGGGCACCTACAATGAGCAGTTCTTC
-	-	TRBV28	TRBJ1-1	CASRGPLGRVNTEAFF	TGTGCCAGCAGGGGGCCCCTCGGCAGAGTGAACACTGAAGCTTTCTTT
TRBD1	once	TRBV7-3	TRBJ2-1	CASSLSGGDNEQFF	TGTGCCAGCAGCTTATCAGGGGGTGACAATGAGCAGTTCTTC
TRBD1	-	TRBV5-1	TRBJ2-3	CASSRTGGTDTQYF	TGCGCCAGCAGCAGGACAGGGGGCACGGATACGCAGTATTTT
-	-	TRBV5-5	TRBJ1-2	CASSLHPSGYGYTF	TGTGCCAGCAGCCTCCATCCCTCAGGGTATGGCTACACCTTC
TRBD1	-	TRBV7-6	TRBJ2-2	CASSPRTGDTGELFF	TGTGCCAGCAGCCCACGGACAGGAGACACCGGGGAGCTGTTTTTT
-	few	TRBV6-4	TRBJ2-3	CASSESISVDTQYF	TGTGCCAGCAGTGAGTCTATCAGCGTTGATACGCAGTATTTT
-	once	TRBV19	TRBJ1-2	CASSITAGPFNYGYTF	TGTGCCAGTAGTATTACAGCAGGGCCGTTTAACTATGGCTACACCTTC
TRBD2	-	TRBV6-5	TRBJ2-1	CASSYSGVLDNEQFF	TGTGCCAGCAGTTACAGCGGGGTTTTGGACAATGAGCAGTTCTTC